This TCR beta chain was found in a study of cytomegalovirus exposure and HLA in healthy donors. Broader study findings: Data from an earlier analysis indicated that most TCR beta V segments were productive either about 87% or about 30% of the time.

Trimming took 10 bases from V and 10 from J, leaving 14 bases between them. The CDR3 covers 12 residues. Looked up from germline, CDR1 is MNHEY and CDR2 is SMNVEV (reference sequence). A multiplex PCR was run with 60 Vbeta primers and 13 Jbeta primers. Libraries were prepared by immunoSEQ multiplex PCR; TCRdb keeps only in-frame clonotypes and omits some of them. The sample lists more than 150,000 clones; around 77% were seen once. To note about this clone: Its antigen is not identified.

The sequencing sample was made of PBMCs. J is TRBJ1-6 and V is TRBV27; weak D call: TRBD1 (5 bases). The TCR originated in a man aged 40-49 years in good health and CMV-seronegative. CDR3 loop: CATTTGVSPLHF. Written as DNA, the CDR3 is TGTGCCACTACGACGGGGGTCTCACCCCTCCACTTT.